This TCR beta chain was recovered during a study of shared clonotypes between healthy human individuals (dated by TCRdb to the early 2020s). Regarding the complete study: The cohort comprised two women and a few men aged 18 to 49 years. Between about 0.85 and 8.9 billion PBMCs per donor were obtained by leukapheresis. Libraries were prepared and TCR repertoires were sequenced by different laboratories using diverse techniques, in order to increase sequencing depth and limit assay-specific biases. For each donor, CD4 naive and CD4 memory were each given three plates, CD8 naive was given two plates, and CD8 memory was given one plate. To estimate repertoire size and how much clonotypes are shared between individuals, the study performed deep sequencing of blood TCR repertoires from about 5 healthy adults. The investigation overall reported the following: The genetic and exposure-history diversity represented was limited by the small number of donors. Pairwise subsampling indicated that sequencing depth was expected to affect the degree of clonotype sharing among donors. About 5% of naive CD4, roughly 3.6% of naive CD8, 2.3% of memory CD4, and around 0.42% of memory CD8 clonotypes were shared across several donors. Rarefaction of sorted-subset datasets indicated incomplete sequencing despite the large sequencing depth. Estimated clonotype richness was generally larger for naive than for memory subsets. Only blood was sampled, and tissue TCR repertoires likely differ from those in blood. Higher generation probabilities were observed for clonotypes shared by all four sorted-subset donors than for non-shared clonotypes.

CD8 naive samples consisted of CD45RO-negative cells that were positively selected for CCR7, yielding a CD45RA+CCR7+ population without TemRA cells. The donors were healthy, HIV-negative adults with no recently reported acute infections or vaccinations. Every donor was a Caucasian adult living in Nashville, Tennessee, USA. After blood collection by leukapheresis, PBMCs were isolated using Ficoll-Histopaque density gradient centrifugation and then cryopreserved in the vapor phase of liquid nitrogen. Analytical flow cytometry was used to check the purity and quantity of each magnetically sorted T cell population. From each sorted fraction, genomic DNA was isolated and quantified by UV absorbance on a Nanodrop 2000c. Using the deep immunoSEQ assay, multiplex PCR amplified TCR CDR3 regions from genomic DNA. Genomic DNA extracted from each cell subset was distributed evenly over all wells of several immunoSEQ 96-well plates, and each plate served as one replicate. For sorted subsets, approximately 190 ng genomic DNA, equal to about 30,000 T cell genomes, was loaded into each replicate PCR. The purified libraries were quantified using a Qubit 3.0 fluorometer, sized with a Bioanalyzer 2100, and then quantified again using the KAPA Library Quantification kit. Every immunoSEQ 96-well plate was sequenced on a dedicated single-read 150-cycle Illumina NextSeq 550 flow cell. Per the authors' processing: Because the immunoSEQ output held only junctional sequences and lacked quality scores, the filtering could not match the filtering applied to full-length reads. To assign V/J genes and CDR3, sequences were annotated against IMGT germline references using PyIR, a Python wrapper for IgBLAST v1.9. Reads were filtered out if the reads had weak V/J assignments (E-value above 1e-6), no CDR3, stop codons, out-of-frame junctions, or ambiguous translated residues. V3J clonotypes were defined as sequences sharing the same inferred V gene, J gene, and CDR3 amino acid sequence. Percentage overlap between repertoires was calculated by dividing the number of shared unique clonotypes by the size of the smaller repertoire. RTK rarefaction, the Chao1 estimator, and Recon v2.1 estimates of unobserved clonotypes were used to assess repertoire richness. Generation probabilities were computed with OLGA for all TCRbeta clonotypes obtained by the gDNA method from several donors. Sourced from immuneACCESS, this table was stored by TCRdb with only in-frame sequences that have V and J called. A share of the clones is absent; for the studies checked, an unresolved V gene accounts for under half, and the remainder has no known explanation. V and J calls and clone size are those listed in that table; D and trimming were worked out from the DNA. This sample lists roughly 770,000 clones; approximately 96% were detected once. The top ten clones comprise about 0.21% of the sample.

CDR1 SGDLS and CDR2 YYNGEE are derived from the germline V gene. V is reduced by 0 bases and J by 2 bases, leaving a spacing of 9 bases between them. The CDR3 numbers 15 residues from cysteine through phenylalanine. Just CDR3 DNA is preserved here, 45 bases in frame from base 1. In the case of this clone: Its antigen is not yet known. No per-base quality is available; no much larger clone lies one base away.

The V and J segments used are TRBV9 and TRBJ1-3, with an unclear D gene assignment. The sequence derives from a man younger than 45 in good health. The sample was naive CD8+ T cells sorted from blood. In light of the paper, this sample's cell subset or site label describes: CD45RA+CCR7+. CDR3 loop: CASSVGKGTGNTIYF. The DNA reads as follows: TGTGCCAGCAGCGTAGGGAAGGGAACTGGAAACACCATATATTTT.